This entry lists 27 T cell receptor beta chains sequenced from one sample in a study of shared clonotypes between healthy human individuals. Assay used: immunoSEQ multiplex PCR; TCRdb lists only in-frame clones, some missing. This repertoire shows approximately 1.4 million clones, around 98% found once; its top ten account for approximately 0.44%. The sample comprised naive CD4+ T cells sorted from blood. Indicated subset: CD45RA+ positively selected. Receptors originate from a man aged 25-45 years in good health.

This chain uses TRBV28 with TRBJ1-1; D is perhaps TRBD1 (5 bases). CDR1 and CDR2 from the germline V gene are MDHEN and SYDVKM. Trimming left V 5 bases short and J 6 bases short, with 19 bases between. This CDR3 region has 15 residues. The CDR3 region is CASSLITLLGAEAFF. In nucleotides, the CDR3 is TGTGCCAGCAGTCTTATTACCCTGTTAGGGGCTGAAGCTTTCTTT.

The chain joins TRBV9 to TRBJ2-7; possibly TRBD1 or TRBD2 for D (7 bases each). Between the trimmed V and J ends, which lost 3 bases and 5 bases, there was a span of 18 bases. The CDR3 extends over 15 amino acids. The germline gives CDR1 SGDLS, CDR2 YYNGEE. The CDR3 spells CASSEGASGIHEQYF. Here the CDR3 DNA reads TGTGCCAGCAGCGAGGGGGCAAGCGGGATTCACGAGCAGTACTTC.

The rearrangement uses TRBV18 and TRBJ1-5, with TRBD1 as a possible D gene (6 bases). V lost 1 base to trimming and J lost 4 bases, with 11 bases between them. In germline, CDR1 is KGHSH, CDR2 LQKENI. CDR3 length equals 15 residues. The CDR3 sequence: CASSPRGAENQPQHF. DNA for the CDR3: TGTGCCAGCTCACCACGGGGGGCCGAGAATCAGCCCCAGCATTTT.

The sample holds one count of this clone. The chain has TRBV19 and TRBJ1-2, with 7 nucleotides matching TRBD1. In germline, CDR1 is LNHDA, CDR2 SQIVND (reference sequence). Unmatched junction bases numbered 6, after V lost 4 bases and J lost 7 bases. The CDR3 is made up of 13 amino acids. The CDR3 loop reads CASSRQGTSGYTF. In DNA, the CDR3 is TGTGCCAGTAGTAGACAGGGAACGAGTGGCTACACCTTC.

Concerning this clone: In the same sample, other DNA sequences code for this CDR3. The chain uses TRBV19 and TRBJ1-5; TRBD1 is a possible D gene (6 bases). Trimming cost V 3 bases and J 5 bases, with 8 bases left between them. Germline loops: CDR1 LNHDA, CDR2 SQIVND (reference sequence). This CDR3 contains 13 residues. The CDR3 loop reads CASSMRGDQPQHF. The DNA for the CDR3 is TGTGCCAGTAGTATGAGGGGGGATCAGCCCCAGCATTTT.

This clone came up once. This chain uses TRBV7-9 with TRBJ2-7; D is tentatively TRBD1 or TRBD2 (5 bases each). The CDR3 is 14 residues long. Per the germline V gene, CDR1 is SEHNR and CDR2 is FQNEAQ (reference sequence). V was pared by 5 bases and J by 4 bases, with 15 bases between. The CDR3 protein is CASSPWDGKYEQYF. CDR3 in DNA: TGTGCCAGCAGCCCGTGGGACGGAAAATACGAGCAGTACTTC.

This chain joins TRBV4-2 and TRBJ2-4; D is unresolved. V lost 0 bases, J lost 0 bases, and 6 bases lay in between. The CDR3 spans 15 residues. Germline assignment: CDR1 LGHNA and CDR2 YNFKEQ. For the CDR3, the DNA is TGTGCCAGCAGCCAAGAACTGTTAGCCAAAAACATTCAGTACTTC. Its translation: CASSQELLAKNIQYF.

The rearrangement uses TRBV5-1 and TRBJ2-5; D might be TRBD2 (5 bases). The V end was cut by 2 bases, the J end by 0 bases, with 8 bases between. This CDR3 has 14 amino acids. Per germline, CDR1 SGHRS and CDR2 YFSETQ. This chain's CDR3 is CASSLNGNQETQYF. The CDR3 DNA is TGCGCCAGCAGCTTAAACGGGAACCAAGAGACCCAGTACTTC.

J is TRBJ1-2 and V is TRBV28; D is uncertain. The CDR3 length is 14 residues. V lost 3 bases and J lost 7, with 15 bases in between. Germline V gene sequence: CDR1 MDHEN, CDR2 SYDVKM. This CDR3 is CASSFPQARGGYTF. The DNA for the CDR3 is TGTGCCAGCAGTTTTCCCCAGGCTCGTGGTGGCTACACCTTC.

V and J are TRBV7-9 and TRBJ2-5; D gene unclear. V lost 3 bases, J lost 5 bases, and 13 bases lay in between. Germline values: CDR1 SEHNR, CDR2 FQNEAQ (reference sequence). This CDR3 is 14 amino acids long. CDR3 loop: CASSFPLVWETQYF. The DNA of the CDR3 is TGTGCCAGCAGCTTCCCTCTAGTCTGGGAGACCCAGTACTTC. Full variable domain (outside the CDR3, taken from reference TRBV7-9 and TRBJ2-5): DTGVSQNPRHKITKRGQNVTFRCDPISEHNRLYWYRQTLGQGPEFLTYFQNEAQLEKSRLLSDRFSAERPKGSFSTLEIQRTEQGDSAMYLCASSFPLVWETQYFGPGTRLLVL.

The chain employs TRBV7-8 and TRBJ1-1; tentative D call: TRBD1 (5 bases). Germline assignment: CDR1 SGHVS and CDR2 FQNEAQ. Trimming cost V 3 bases and J 0 bases, with 8 bases left between them. The CDR3 loop spans 14 amino acids. CDR3 bases: TGTGCCAGCAGCTTGGGGGGACTGAACACTGAAGCTTTCTTT. Translating gives CASSLGGLNTEAFF.

In DNA form, the CDR3 reads TGTGCCAGCAGTGAAGAGGTGGTCGGCGAGCAGTACTTC. This translates into CASSEEVVGEQYF. The chain links TRBV2 to TRBJ2-7, with D unresolved. Trimming took 1 base from V and 6 from J, leaving 10 bases between them. Germline values: CDR1 SNHLY, CDR2 FYNNEI. The CDR3 length is 13 residues.

Remarks on this clone: This sample also contains other DNA sequences that code for the same CDR3. The chain combines TRBV6-5 with TRBJ2-7; D remains unclear. Germline V gene sequence: CDR1 MNHEY, CDR2 SVGAGI. The CDR3 totals 13 residues. Between the trimmed V and J ends, which lost 4 bases and 1 base, there was a span of 8 bases. CDR3 sequence: CASSSVGSYEQYF. DNA of the CDR3: TGTGCCAGCAGTTCGGTGGGATCCTACGAGCAGTACTTC.

The V gene is TRBV4-1, the J gene TRBJ2-5; tentative D call: TRBD2 (6 bases). Trimming pared 7 bases from V and 5 bases from J, leaving 14 bases between. The CDR3 has 13 residues. The V gene's germline CDR1 is MGHRA and CDR2 YSYEKL. CDR3 sequence (DNA): TGCGCCAGCACCCACATAGGGAGGGAGACCCAGTACTTC. As protein: CASTHIGRETQYF.

This clone was seen a single time. V is TRBV9 and J is TRBJ1-1, with D unresolved. The germline V gene encodes CDR1 SGDLS and CDR2 YYNGEE. With 0 bases removed from V and 1 base from J, the gap between germline ends came to 10 bases. The CDR3 spans 15 residues. CDR3 sequence reads: CASSVGVTSNTEAFF. The CDR3 DNA reads TGTGCCAGCAGCGTAGGGGTCACCTCGAACACTGAAGCTTTCTTT.

The V gene is TRBV5-1, the J gene TRBJ2-1; D possibly corresponds to TRBD1 (5 bases). The CDR3 runs to 14 residues. Trimming shortened V by 4 bases and J by 2 bases, and 10 bases separated the two germline ends. Germline lookup yields CDR1 SGHRS and CDR2 YFSETQ. The CDR3 sequence is CASSSQGTYNEQFF. The DNA for the CDR3 is TGCGCCAGCAGCAGCCAGGGCACCTACAATGAGCAGTTCTTC.

This chain links TRBV29-1 with TRBJ2-5; 7 nucleotides line up with TRBD1. Germline V CDR1 and CDR2: SQVTM, ANQGSEA. Trimming at V came to 2 bases and at J to 4 bases, leaving 4 bases not matched to a gene. CDR3 length: 13 residues. In DNA, the CDR3 is TGCAGCGTTGAAACAGGGGCTGGAGAGACCCAGTACTTC. This translates into CSVETGAGETQYF.

V gene TRBV4-1 combines with J gene TRBJ1-4; D ambiguous. Germline CDR1 reads MGHRA; CDR2 reads YSYEKL. The ends were cut back, 0 bases at V and 6 bases at J, with 11 bases in the middle. The CDR3 loop spans 15 amino acids. CDR3 nucleotide sequence: TGCGCCAGCAGCCAAGATTGGTACGTGGATGAAAAACTGTTTTTT. Translation: CASSQDWYVDEKLFF.

The gene calls are TRBV28 and TRBJ2-5; maybe TRBD2 (5 bases). V lost 6 bases and J lost 5, with 13 bases in between. The CDR3 is made up of 13 amino acids. Germline CDR1 is MDHEN and CDR2 is SYDVKM. Here the CDR3 reads CASSSGFRETQYF. CDR3 nucleotides: TGTGCCAGCAGCTCGGGGTTTCGGGAGACCCAGTACTTC.

The V and J genes are TRBV2 and TRBJ1-5; TRBD1 matches 9 bases. Germline values: CDR1 SNHLY, CDR2 FYNNEI. After removal of 4 bases from V and 15 bases from J, the junction contained 13 bases not matched to a gene. The CDR3 contains 14 residues. The CDR3: CASSGDRDTSFGHF. The CDR3 DNA sequence: TGTGCCAGCAGTGGGGACAGGGACACTTCGTTTGGGCATTTT.

This clone was counted once. This sequence joins TRBV5-1 and TRBJ2-5; D may correspond to TRBD1 or TRBD2 (5 bases each). V was shortened by 3 bases and J by 3 bases, with 9 bases between the two germline ends. The CDR3 runs 13 residues. Germline CDR1 SGHRS, CDR2 YFSETQ. This CDR3 reads CASSYGTEETQYF. The CDR3 DNA sequence: TGCGCCAGCAGCTACGGGACGGAAGAGACCCAGTACTTC. The variable domain in full, completed from reference TRBV5-1 and TRBJ2-5, reads KAGVTQTPRYLIKTRGQQVTLSCSPISGHRSVSWYQQTPGQGLQFLFEYFSETQRNKGNFPGRFSGRQFSNSRSEMNVSTLELGDSALYLCASSYGTEETQYFGPGTRLLVL.

This chain connects TRBV28 to TRBJ2-1; D may be TRBD1 (5 bases). Germline values: CDR1 MDHEN, CDR2 SYDVKM. CDR3 length: 14 amino acids. V lost 3 bases, J lost 9 bases, and 15 bases lay in between. The CDR3 DNA reads as TGTGCCAGCAGTTTGGGGCCGAAGATCAGTGAGCAGTTCTTC. Protein sequence: CASSLGPKISEQFF.

This sequence joins TRBV29-1 and TRBJ1-1; TRBD1 aligns across 7 bases. J gave up 5 bases and V 5 bases, and 8 bases lay outside the gene matches. Germline V lookup: CDR1 SQVTM, CDR2 ANQGSEA. The CDR3 spans 13 residues. CDR3 region: CSVQGGGRTEAFF. Written as DNA, the CDR3 is TGCAGCGTTCAGGGGGGAGGACGGACTGAAGCTTTCTTT. The whole variable domain, filled in from reference TRBV29-1 and TRBJ1-1, reads SAVISQKPSRDICQRGTSLTIQCQVDSQVTMMFWYRQQPGQSLTLIATANQGSEATYESGFVIDKFPISRPNLTFSTLTVSNMSPEDSSIYLCSVQGGGRTEAFFGQGTRLTVV.

This chain uses TRBV6-5 with TRBJ2-7; D unresolved. The V and J ends lost 0 bases and 0 bases respectively, with 12 bases between them. Germline CDR1 MNHEY, CDR2 SVGAGI. CDR3 length equals 16 residues. The CDR3 nucleotides read TGTGCCAGCAGTTACTCGGGTCAGCTTAGCTCCTACGAGCAGTACTTC. Translating it yields CASSYSGQLSSYEQYF.

The genes are TRBV10-3 and TRBJ1-2; a possible D gene is TRBD1 (5 bases). Germline CDR1 is ENHRY and CDR2 is SYGVKD. The V gene lost 2 bases and the J gene lost 7 bases, with 17 bases spanning the gap. This CDR3 has 15 amino acids. The CDR3 region has the DNA TGTGCCATCAGTGAGGGTGTGGGAGCAAGGGGTGGCTACACCTTC. Protein sequence: CAISEGVGARGGYTF.

The CDR3 DNA reads as TGTGCCAGCAGTGACCCCCTTTCCTCCCAGCATTTT. This sequence encodes CASSDPLSSQHF. This chain uses TRBV2 with TRBJ1-5; no firm D call. The CDR3 extends over 12 amino acids. Germline V gene sequence: CDR1 SNHLY, CDR2 FYNNEI. The V end lost 3 bases, the J end lost 11 bases, and 11 bases lay between the germline ends. Using reference TRBV2 and TRBJ1-5 for the parts outside the CDR3, the full variable domain is EPEVTQTPSHQVTQMGQEVILRCVPISNHLYFYWYRQILGQKVEFLVSFYNNEISEKSEIFDDQFSVERPDGSNFTLKIRSTKLEDSAMYFCASSDPLSSQHFGDGTRLSIL.

The chain employs TRBV10-3 and TRBJ1-3, with D unresolved. The germline gives CDR1 ENHRY, CDR2 SYGVKD. V lost 4 bases to trimming and J lost 4 bases, with 11 bases between them. CDR3 length equals 14 residues. The CDR3 DNA sequence: TGTGCCATCAGTGCGTTGGGTTCAGGAAACACCATATATTTT. It is translated as CAISALGSGNTIYF.